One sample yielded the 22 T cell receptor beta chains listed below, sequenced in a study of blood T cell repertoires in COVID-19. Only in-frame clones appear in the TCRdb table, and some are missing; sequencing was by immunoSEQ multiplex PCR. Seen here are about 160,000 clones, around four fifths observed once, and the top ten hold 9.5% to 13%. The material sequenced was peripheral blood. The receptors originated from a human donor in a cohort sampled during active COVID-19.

CDR3 DNA sequence: TGTGCCAGCAGTTATAGACAGGGGGGCTACAATGAGCAGTTCTTC. Its protein is CASSYRQGGYNEQFF. This chain uses TRBV6-5 with TRBJ2-1, with TRBD1 matching over 9 bases. The CDR3 loop spans 15 amino acids. The germline gives CDR1 MNHEY, CDR2 SVGAGI. The trim removed 3 bases at V and 3 bases at J, leaving 3 bases unmatched.

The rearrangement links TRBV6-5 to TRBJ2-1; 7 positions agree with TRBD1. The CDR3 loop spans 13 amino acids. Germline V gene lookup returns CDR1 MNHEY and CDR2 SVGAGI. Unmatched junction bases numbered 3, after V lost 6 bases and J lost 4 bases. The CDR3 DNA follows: TGTGCCAGCAGCACAGGGGATTACAATGAGCAGTTCTTC. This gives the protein CASSTGDYNEQFF.

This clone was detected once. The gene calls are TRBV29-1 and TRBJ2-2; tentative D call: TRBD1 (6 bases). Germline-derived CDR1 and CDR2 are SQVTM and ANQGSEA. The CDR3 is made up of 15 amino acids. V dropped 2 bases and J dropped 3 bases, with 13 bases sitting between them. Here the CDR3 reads CSVEFLAGDTGELFF. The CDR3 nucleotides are TGCAGCGTTGAATTTCTGGCAGGGGACACCGGGGAGCTGTTTTTT.

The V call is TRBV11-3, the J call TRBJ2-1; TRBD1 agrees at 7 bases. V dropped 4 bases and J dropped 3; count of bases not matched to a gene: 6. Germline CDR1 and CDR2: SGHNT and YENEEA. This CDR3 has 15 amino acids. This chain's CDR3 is CASSSRGSVYNEQFF. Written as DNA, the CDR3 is TGTGCCAGCAGCTCCAGGGGGAGCGTCTACAATGAGCAGTTCTTC.

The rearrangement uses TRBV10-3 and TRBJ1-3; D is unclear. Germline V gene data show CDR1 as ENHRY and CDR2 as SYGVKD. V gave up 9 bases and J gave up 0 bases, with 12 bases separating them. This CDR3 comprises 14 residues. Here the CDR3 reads CAITTPRSGNTIYF. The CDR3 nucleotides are TGTGCCATAACTACCCCACGCTCTGGAAACACCATATATTTT.

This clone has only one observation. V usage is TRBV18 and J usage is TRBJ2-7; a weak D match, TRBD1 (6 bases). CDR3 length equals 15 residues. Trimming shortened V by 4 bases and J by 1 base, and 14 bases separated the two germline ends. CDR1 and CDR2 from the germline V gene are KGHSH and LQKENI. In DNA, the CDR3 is TGTGCCAGCTCACGGGCCGGGGACACTTCCTACGAGCAGTACTTC. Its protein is CASSRAGDTSYEQYF.

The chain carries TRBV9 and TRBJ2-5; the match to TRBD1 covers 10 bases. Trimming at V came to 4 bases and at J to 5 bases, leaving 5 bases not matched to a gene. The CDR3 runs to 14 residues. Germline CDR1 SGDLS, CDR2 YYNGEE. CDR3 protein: CASSSTTGGETQYF. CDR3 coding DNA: TGTGCCAGCAGCTCTACGACAGGGGGCGAGACCCAGTACTTC.

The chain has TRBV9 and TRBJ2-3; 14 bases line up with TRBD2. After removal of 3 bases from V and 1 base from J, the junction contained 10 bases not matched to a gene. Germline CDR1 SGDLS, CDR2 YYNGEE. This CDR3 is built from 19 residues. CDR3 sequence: CASSEDPGLAGEGTDTQYF. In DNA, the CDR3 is TGTGCCAGCAGCGAGGACCCGGGACTAGCGGGAGAGGGCACAGATACGCAGTATTTT.

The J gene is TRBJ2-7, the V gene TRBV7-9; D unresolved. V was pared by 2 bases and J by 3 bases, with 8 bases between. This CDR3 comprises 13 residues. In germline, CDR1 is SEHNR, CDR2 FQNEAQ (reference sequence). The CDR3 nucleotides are TGTGCCAGCAGCTTAAGCCCCTACTACGAGCAGTACTTC. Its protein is CASSLSPYYEQYF.

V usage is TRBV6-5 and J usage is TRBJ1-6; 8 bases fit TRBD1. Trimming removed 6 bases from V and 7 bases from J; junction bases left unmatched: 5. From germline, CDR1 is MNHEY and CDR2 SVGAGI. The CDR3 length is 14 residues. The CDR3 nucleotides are TGTGCCAGCAGCGCCGGGACAGGAAATTCACCCCTCCACTTT. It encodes CASSAGTGNSPLHF.

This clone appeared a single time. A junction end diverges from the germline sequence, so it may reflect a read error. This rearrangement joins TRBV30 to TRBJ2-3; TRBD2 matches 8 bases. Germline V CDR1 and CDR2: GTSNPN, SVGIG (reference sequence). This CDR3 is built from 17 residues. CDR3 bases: TGTGCCTGGAGACCCCGGACTAGCTGGGGGAGCACCGATACGCAGTATTTT. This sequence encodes CAWRPRTSWGSTDTQYF.

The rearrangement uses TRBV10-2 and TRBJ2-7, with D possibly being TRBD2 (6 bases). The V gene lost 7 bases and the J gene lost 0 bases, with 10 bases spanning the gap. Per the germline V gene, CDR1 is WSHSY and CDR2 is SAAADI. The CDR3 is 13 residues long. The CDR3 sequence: CASKEGTSYEQYF. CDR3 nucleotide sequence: TGCGCCAGCAAGGAGGGGACCTCCTACGAGCAGTACTTC.

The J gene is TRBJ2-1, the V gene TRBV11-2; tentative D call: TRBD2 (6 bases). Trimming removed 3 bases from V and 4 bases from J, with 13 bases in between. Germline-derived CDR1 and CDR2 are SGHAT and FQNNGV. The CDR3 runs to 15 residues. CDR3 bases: TGTGCCAGCAGCTTTTCACTAGCCTTATACAATGAGCAGTTCTTC. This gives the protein CASSFSLALYNEQFF. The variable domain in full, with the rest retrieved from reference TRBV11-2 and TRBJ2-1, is EAGVAQSPRYKIIEKRQSVAFWCNPISGHATLYWYQQILGQGPKLLIQFQNNGVVDDSQLPKDRFSAERLKGVDSTLKIQPAKLEDSAVYLCASSFSLALYNEQFFGPGTRLTVL.

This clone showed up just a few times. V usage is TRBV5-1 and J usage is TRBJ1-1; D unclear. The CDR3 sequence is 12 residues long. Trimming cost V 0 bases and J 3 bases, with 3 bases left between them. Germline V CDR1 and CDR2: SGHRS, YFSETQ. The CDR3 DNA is TGCGCCAGCAGCTTGGGAGACACTGAAGCTTTCTTT. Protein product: CASSLGDTEAFF. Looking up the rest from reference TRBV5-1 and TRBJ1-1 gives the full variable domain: KAGVTQTPRYLIKTRGQQVTLSCSPISGHRSVSWYQQTPGQGLQFLFEYFSETQRNKGNFPGRFSGRQFSNSRSEMNVSTLELGDSALYLCASSLGDTEAFFGQGTRLTVV.

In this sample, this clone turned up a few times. The CDR3 DNA follows: TGTGCCAGCAGCTCGGACAGGGTCTATGGCTACACCTTC. Protein sequence: CASSSDRVYGYTF. The chain carries TRBV12-3 or TRBV12-4 and TRBJ1-2, with TRBD1 identical over 8 bases. The V gene end was trimmed by 6 bases and the J gene end by 4 bases; junction bases not matched to a gene: 4. The CDR3 spans 13 residues.

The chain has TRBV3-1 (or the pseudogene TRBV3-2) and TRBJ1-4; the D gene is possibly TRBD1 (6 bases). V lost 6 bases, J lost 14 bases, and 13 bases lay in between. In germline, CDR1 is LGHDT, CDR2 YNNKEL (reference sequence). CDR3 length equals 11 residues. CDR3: CASSHREVLFF. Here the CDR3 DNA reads TGTGCCAGCAGTCACAGGGAAGTGCTGTTTTTT.

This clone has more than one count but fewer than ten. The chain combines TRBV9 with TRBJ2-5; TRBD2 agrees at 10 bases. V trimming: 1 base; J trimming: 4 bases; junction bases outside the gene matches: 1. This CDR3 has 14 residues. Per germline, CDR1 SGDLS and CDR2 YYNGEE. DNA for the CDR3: TGTGCCAGCAGCGTAAGCGGGGGGGGAGAGACCCAGTACTTC. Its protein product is CASSVSGGGETQYF.

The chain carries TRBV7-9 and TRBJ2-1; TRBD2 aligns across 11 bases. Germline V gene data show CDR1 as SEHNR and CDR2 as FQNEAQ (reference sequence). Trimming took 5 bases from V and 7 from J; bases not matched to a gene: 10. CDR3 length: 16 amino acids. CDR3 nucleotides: TGTGCCAGCAGCACCGCACTAGCGGGAGTTTTTAATGAGCAGTTCTTC. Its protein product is CASSTALAGVFNEQFF. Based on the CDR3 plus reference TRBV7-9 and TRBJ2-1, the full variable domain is DTGVSQNPRHKITKRGQNVTFRCDPISEHNRLYWYRQTLGQGPEFLTYFQNEAQLEKSRLLSDRFSAERPKGSFSTLEIQRTEQGDSAMYLCASSTALAGVFNEQFFGPGTRLTVL.

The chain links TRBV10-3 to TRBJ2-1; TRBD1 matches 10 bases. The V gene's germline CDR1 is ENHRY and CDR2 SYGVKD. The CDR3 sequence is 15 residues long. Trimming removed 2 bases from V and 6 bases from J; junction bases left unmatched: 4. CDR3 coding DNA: TGTGCCATCAGTGAGCGGGGACAGGGGACCAATGAGCAGTTCTTC. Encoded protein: CAISERGQGTNEQFF.

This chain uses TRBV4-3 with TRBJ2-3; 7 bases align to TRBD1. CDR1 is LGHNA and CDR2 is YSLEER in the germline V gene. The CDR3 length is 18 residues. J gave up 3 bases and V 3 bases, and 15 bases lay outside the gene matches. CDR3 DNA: TGCGCCAGCAGCCACCAACCCCACCGACAGGGAGAAACAGATACGCAGTATTTT. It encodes CASSHQPHRQGETDTQYF.

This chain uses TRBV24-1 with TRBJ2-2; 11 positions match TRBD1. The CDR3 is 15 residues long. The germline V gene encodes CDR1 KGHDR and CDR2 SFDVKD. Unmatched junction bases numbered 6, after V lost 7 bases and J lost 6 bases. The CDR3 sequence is CATSPGQGDSGELFF. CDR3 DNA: TGTGCCACCAGCCCGGGACAGGGGGATTCCGGGGAGCTGTTTTTT.

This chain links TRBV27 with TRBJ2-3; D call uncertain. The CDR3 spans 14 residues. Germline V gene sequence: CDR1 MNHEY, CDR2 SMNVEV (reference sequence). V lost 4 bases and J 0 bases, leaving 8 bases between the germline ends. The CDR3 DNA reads TGTGCCAGCAGTTCCGTTTTTAGCACAGATACGCAGTATTTT. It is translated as CASSSVFSTDTQYF.